One and the same sample provided the 27 T cell receptor beta chains below, sequenced in a study of cytomegalovirus exposure and HLA in healthy donors. The PCR had 60 Vbeta and 13 Jbeta primers. Data came from immunoSEQ multiplex PCR; TCRdb stores just in-frame clones and leaves some out. The sample includes 150,000 to 200,000 clones, around 82% seen only once; the top ten take approximately 0.25%. Sequenced: PBMCs. The source of these receptors is a boy younger than 18 in good health and CMV-seronegative.

The chain joins TRBV5-4 to TRBJ1-2; D is unclear. CDR1 SGHNT and CDR2 YYREEE come from the germline V gene (reference sequence). This CDR3 spans 13 amino acids. Trimming removed 4 bases from V and 4 bases from J, with 11 bases in between. The CDR3 bases are TGTGCCAGCAGCCAGATCGACACCTATGGCTACACCTTC. Residues: CASSQIDTYGYTF.

The chain joins TRBV18 to TRBJ2-1; D is ambiguous. CDR3 length: 11 amino acids. From germline, CDR1 is KGHSH and CDR2 LQKENI. The V end lost 3 bases, the J end lost 8 bases, and 5 bases lay between the germline ends. CDR3 coding DNA: TGTGCCAGCTCACCGCGCCATGAGCAGTTCTTC. This encodes CASSPRHEQFF.

This clone was seen only a few times. V is TRBV4-3 and J is TRBJ2-2; 7 bases fit TRBD2. Germline CDR1 and CDR2: LGHNA and YSLEER. The CDR3 spans 16 residues. Unmatched junction bases numbered 5, after V lost 1 base and J lost 3 bases. CDR3 nucleotides: TGCGCCAGCAGCCAAGCTCTAGCGGTTTACACCGGGGAGCTGTTTTTT. It specifies CASSQALAVYTGELFF.

The rearrangement joins TRBV30 to TRBJ2-7; D unresolved. V was shortened by 4 bases and J by 6 bases, with 19 bases between the two germline ends. CDR1 and CDR2 (germline): GTSNPN, SVGIG (reference sequence). This CDR3 has 14 residues. The CDR3: CAWTPDTDLREQYF. In nucleotides, the CDR3 is TGTGCCTGGACTCCCGACACCGACCTTCGCGAGCAGTACTTC.

In the case of this clone: Other DNA sequences in this sample translate to the same CDR3. The V gene is TRBV25-1, the J gene TRBJ1-1, with D tentatively TRBD1 (5 bases). The germline gives CDR1 MGHDK, CDR2 SYGVNS. V lost 1 base, J lost 11 bases, and 8 bases lay in between. CDR3 size: 11 residues. The CDR3 sequence is CASSESGGAFF. CDR3 nucleotides: TGTGCCAGCAGTGAATCCGGGGGGGCTTTCTTT.

This rearrangement joins TRBV10-1 to TRBJ1-6; D perhaps matches TRBD1 (6 bases). The CDR3 has 16 amino acids. V lost 0 bases, J lost 7 bases, and 13 bases lay in between. Per the germline V gene, CDR1 is WNHNN and CDR2 is SYGVQD (reference sequence). The CDR3 sequence: CASSESGTGSNSPLHF. CDR3 bases: TGCGCCAGCAGTGAGTCTGGCACAGGGTCAAATTCACCCCTCCACTTT.

A remark on this clone: The junction and the germline gene differ at one end; a read error may be behind it. This chain uses TRBV5-1 with TRBJ1-2; D may be TRBD1 (5 bases). Germline values: CDR1 SGHRS, CDR2 YFSETQ. The CDR3 extends over 15 amino acids. CDR3 nucleotide sequence: TGCGCCAGCAGCGCCCGACAGCGGGGAACGGTCGGCTACCCCTTC. Translated: CASSARQRGTVGYPF.

For the CDR3, the DNA is TGCAGCGTTGCGGGACAATTTACAGATACGCAGTATTTT. This codes for CSVAGQFTDTQYF. V and J are TRBV29-1 and TRBJ2-3, with D perhaps matching TRBD1 (6 bases). V was clipped by 4 bases and J by 3 bases, with 11 bases between them. The CDR3 spans 13 residues. The germline CDR1 and CDR2 sequences are SQVTM and ANQGSEA.

This clone was counted between two and nine times. V usage is TRBV28 and J usage is TRBJ1-2; no clear D gene. The CDR3 is 11 amino acids. V gave up 7 bases and J gave up 4 bases, with 7 bases separating them. Germline lookup yields CDR1 MDHEN and CDR2 SYDVKM. This CDR3 reads CASTRGYGYTF. DNA for the CDR3: TGTGCCAGCACTCGGGGCTATGGCTACACCTTC.

This clone appeared a single time. This CDR3 reads CATGQGYYGYTF. CDR3 DNA: TGTGCCACCGGACAGGGATACTATGGCTACACCTTC. The V gene is TRBV25-1, the J gene TRBJ1-2; TRBD1 matches 8 bases. Looked up from germline, CDR1 is MGHDK and CDR2 is SYGVNS. After removal of 10 bases from V and 3 bases from J, the junction contained 4 bases not matched to a gene. This CDR3 comprises 12 residues.

The gene calls are TRBV7-9 and TRBJ1-4, with TRBD1 matching 11 bases. The CDR3 is made up of 14 amino acids. Germline trimming cut 5 bases from V and 9 bases from J; bases unmatched to any gene: 5. Germline V gene lookup returns CDR1 SEHNR and CDR2 FQNEAQ (reference sequence). The CDR3 DNA is TGTGCCAGCAGCCCGGGACAGGGGGATAAAAAACTGTTTTTT. Its protein product is CASSPGQGDKKLFF.

This clone has only a few counts. This chain uses TRBV10-3 with TRBJ2-2, with a possible D match to TRBD2 (6 bases). Trimming removed 4 bases at V and 4 bases at J, with 10 bases between. The germline gives CDR1 ENHRY, CDR2 SYGVKD. CDR3 length: 14 residues. The CDR3, as DNA: TGTGCCATCAGTGTCCGGGAGCGCACCGGGGAGCTGTTTTTT. It codes for CAISVRERTGELFF.

This chain connects TRBV7-2 to TRBJ1-1, with TRBD1 identical over 10 bases. Losses at the gene ends were 5 bases for V and 1 base for J; bases not matched to a gene: 4. CDR3 size: 15 residues. Germline CDR1 is SGHTA and CDR2 is FQGNSA. The CDR3 region has the DNA TGTGCCAGCAGCACGCGACAGGGGGCGAACACTGAAGCTTTCTTT. It specifies CASSTRQGANTEAFF.

The rearrangement uses TRBV11-2 and TRBJ1-5, with D unresolved. Germline CDR1 SGHAT, CDR2 FQNNGV. V lost 1 base and J 7 bases, leaving 8 bases between the germline ends. The CDR3 consists of 13 residues. As DNA, the CDR3 is TGTGCCAGCAGCTTAGGGTCTGGCCAGCCCCAGCATTTT. As protein: CASSLGSGQPQHF.

V and J are TRBV5-1 and TRBJ1-2; 8 positions match TRBD1. Germline lookup yields CDR1 SGHRS and CDR2 YFSETQ. The CDR3 extends over 14 amino acids. After removal of 7 bases from V and 7 bases from J, the junction contained 12 bases not matched to a gene. CDR3 DNA sequence: TGCGCCAGCCGTTACACCGGACAGGGTGGTGGCTACACCTTC. Translation gives CASRYTGQGGGYTF.

This clone was seen a handful of times. The chain links TRBV10-3 to TRBJ1-2, with a possible D match to TRBD1 (5 bases). CDR1 ENHRY and CDR2 SYGVKD come from the germline V gene. V lost 8 bases to trimming and J lost 3 bases, with 13 bases between them. CDR3 length equals 13 residues. The CDR3 reads CAIRLGGDYGYTF. CDR3 nucleotides: TGTGCCATCCGGTTGGGGGGGGACTATGGCTACACCTTC.

J is TRBJ2-7 and V is TRBV19, with D possibly being TRBD1 (6 bases). V shed 5 bases and J shed 3 bases, with 11 bases lying between them. CDR1 and CDR2 (germline): LNHDA, SQIVND (reference sequence). This CDR3 has 13 amino acids. CDR3 sequence reads: CASSGTPFYEQYF. The CDR3 DNA sequence: TGTGCCAGTAGTGGGACACCCTTCTACGAGCAGTACTTC.

This clone was found once. The J gene is TRBJ2-7, the V gene TRBV11-2; 7 bases are a match to TRBD2. Germline loops: CDR1 SGHAT, CDR2 FQNNGV. V lost 6 bases and J lost 2; bases outside the gene matches: 7. The CDR3 has 14 amino acids. Here the CDR3 DNA reads TGTGCCAGCAGGTCGCGGGGGTCTGCCTACGAGCAGTACTTC. Its translation: CASRSRGSAYEQYF.

The chain is built from TRBV2 and TRBJ2-1, with D possibly being TRBD2 (7 bases). This CDR3 spans 14 amino acids. The V gene's germline CDR1 is SNHLY and CDR2 FYNNEI. The germline V and J ends were trimmed by 5 bases and 6 bases, with 14 bases remaining between them. Written as DNA, the CDR3 is TGTGCCAGCAGTCCTGAGGGGGGGTCCAATGAGCAGTTCTTC. This codes for CASSPEGGSNEQFF.

In regard to this clone: Other DNA sequences within the sample encode an identical CDR3. The chain uses TRBV7-2 and TRBJ2-1, with TRBD1 matching over 9 bases. Looked up from germline, CDR1 is SGHTA and CDR2 is FQGNSA. V shed 5 bases, J shed 4 bases, and the junction held 9 bases outside the gene matches. The CDR3 extends over 16 amino acids. CDR3 sequence: CASSLPRGTGYNEQFF. The CDR3 coding sequence is TGTGCCAGCAGCCTACCCAGGGGGACAGGGTACAATGAGCAGTTCTTC.

The V gene is TRBV2, the J gene TRBJ2-1; TRBD2 matches 16 bases. After removal of 4 bases from V and 4 bases from J, the junction contained 10 bases not matched to a gene. The germline gives CDR1 SNHLY, CDR2 FYNNEI. The CDR3 length is 19 residues. The CDR3 is CASSAPGLAGGRDYNEQFF. DNA for the CDR3: TGTGCCAGCAGTGCACCGGGACTAGCGGGAGGGAGGGATTACAATGAGCAGTTCTTC.

This chain links TRBV6-4 with TRBJ2-2; D perhaps matches TRBD1 (5 bases). The germline CDR1 and CDR2 sequences are MRHNA and SNTAGT. This CDR3 comprises 15 residues. Trimming took 2 bases from V and 3 from J, leaving 10 bases between them. In nucleotides, the CDR3 is TGTGCCAGCAGTGACGGGGCCAAAGACACCGGGGAGCTGTTTTTT. It specifies CASSDGAKDTGELFF.

The rearrangement joins TRBV10-2 to TRBJ2-7, with D possibly TRBD1 on 6 matching bases. Germline V gene data show CDR1 as WSHSY and CDR2 as SAAADI. There are 15 residues in the CDR3. The ends were cut back, 1 base at V and 4 bases at J, with 14 bases in the middle. The CDR3 DNA reads as TGCGCCAGCAGTGAGTATGGGACACCTTTTTACGAGCAGTACTTC. Translated: CASSEYGTPFYEQYF.

This clone occurred a few times. At one boundary the junction diverges from the germline segment, which might be a read error. V is TRBV30 and J is TRBJ1-2; 8 bases line up with TRBD1. The V gene's germline CDR1 is GTSNPN and CDR2 SVGIG (reference sequence). The CDR3 has 12 residues. This chain's CDR3 is CAGRGQAYGYTF. CDR3 DNA sequence: TGTGCCGGGAGGGGACAGGCCTATGGCTACACCTTC.

The rearrangement joins TRBV2 to TRBJ2-7; maybe TRBD2 (5 bases). Trimming cost V 6 bases and J 2 bases, with 17 bases left between them. The germline CDR1 and CDR2 sequences are SNHLY and FYNNEI. The CDR3 runs to 15 residues. DNA for the CDR3: TGTGCCAGCAGAGGAGGTGTCAGAGGACCCTACGAGCAGTACTTC. It yields the protein CASRGGVRGPYEQYF.

The V and J genes are TRBV10-3 and TRBJ1-2; D unresolved. Germline-derived CDR1 and CDR2 are ENHRY and SYGVKD. The CDR3 consists of 13 residues. The V and J ends lost 6 bases and 3 bases respectively, with 11 bases between them. CDR3 loop: CAIRPIEHYGYTF. CDR3 DNA sequence: TGTGCCATCAGACCTATCGAACACTATGGCTACACCTTC.

This clone turned up a few times. The chain links TRBV4-3 to TRBJ2-2, with TRBD1 identical over 7 bases. Trimming took 3 bases from V and 5 from J; bases not matched to a gene: 6. The CDR3 has 15 amino acids. Per the germline V gene, CDR1 is LGHNA and CDR2 is YSLEER. CDR3 in DNA: TGCGCCAGCAGCCACCGACAGGGTGTAACCGGGGAGCTGTTTTTT. As protein: CASSHRQGVTGELFF.